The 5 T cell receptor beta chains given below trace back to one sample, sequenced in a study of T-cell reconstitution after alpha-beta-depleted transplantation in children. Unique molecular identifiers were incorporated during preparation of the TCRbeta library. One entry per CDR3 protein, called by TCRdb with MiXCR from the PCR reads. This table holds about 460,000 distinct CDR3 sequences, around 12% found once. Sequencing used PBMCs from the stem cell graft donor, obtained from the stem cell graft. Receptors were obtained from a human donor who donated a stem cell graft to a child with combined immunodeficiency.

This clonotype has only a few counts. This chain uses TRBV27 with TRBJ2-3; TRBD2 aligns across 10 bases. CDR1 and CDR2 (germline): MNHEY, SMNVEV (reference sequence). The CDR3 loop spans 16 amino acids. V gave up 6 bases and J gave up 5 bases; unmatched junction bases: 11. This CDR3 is CASSIGLAGVGDTQYF. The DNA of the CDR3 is TGTGCCAGCAGCATTGGTCTAGCGGGGGTAGGAGATACGCAGTATTTT.

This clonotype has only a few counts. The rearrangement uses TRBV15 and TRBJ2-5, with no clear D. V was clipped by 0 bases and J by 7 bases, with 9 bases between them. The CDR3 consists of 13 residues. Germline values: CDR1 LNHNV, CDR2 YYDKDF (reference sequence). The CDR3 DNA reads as TGTGCCACCAGCAGAGATCAGTTCTGGACCCAGTACTTC. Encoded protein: CATSRDQFWTQYF.

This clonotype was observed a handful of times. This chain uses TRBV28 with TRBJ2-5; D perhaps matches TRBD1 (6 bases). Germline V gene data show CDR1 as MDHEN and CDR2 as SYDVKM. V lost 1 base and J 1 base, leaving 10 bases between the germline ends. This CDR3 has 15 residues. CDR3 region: CASSLYGTTQETQYF. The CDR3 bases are TGTGCCAGCAGTTTATACGGGACAACCCAAGAGACCCAGTACTTC.

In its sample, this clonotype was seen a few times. The CDR3 loop is CASSGTANQPQHF. In DNA form, the CDR3 reads TGTGCCAGCAGCGGGACGGCTAATCAGCCCCAGCATTTT. The rearrangement joins TRBV5-5 to TRBJ1-5; the D gene is possibly TRBD1 (5 bases). V was cut by 4 bases and J by 4 bases, with 9 bases left in between. The germline CDR1 and CDR2 sequences are SGHKS and YYEKEE (reference sequence). The CDR3 loop spans 13 amino acids.

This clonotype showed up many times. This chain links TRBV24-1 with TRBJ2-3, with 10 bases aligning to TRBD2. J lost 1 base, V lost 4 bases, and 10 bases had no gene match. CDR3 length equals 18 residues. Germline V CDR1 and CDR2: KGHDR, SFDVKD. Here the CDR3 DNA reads TGTGCCACCAGTGACCAAACCGCTAGCGGGAGTCGCACAGATACGCAGTATTTT. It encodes CATSDQTASGSRTDTQYF.